This TCR beta chain was sequenced for a study of OX40 agonist ivuxolimab in advanced cancers. Background for the entire study: Ivuxolimab, which targeted the costimulatory receptor OX40 (CD134), was an agonistic, fully human IgG2 monoclonal antibody. Intravenous ivuxolimab was administered to patients every 2 weeks at six dose levels: 0.01, 0.1, 0.3, 1.5, 3 and 10 mg/kg. Among the approximately 50 dose-escalation patients, 19 had hepatocellular carcinoma, some 15 melanoma, 9 renal cell carcinoma and 9 head and neck cancer. A male proportion of around 83% and a mean age of 60 years, ranging from roughly 23 to 79, were recorded for the dose-escalation cohort. Prior anti-PD-1, anti-PD-L1 or anti-CTLA-4 therapy was permitted, and approximately 42% of dose-escalation patients had received checkpoint inhibitors. Partial responses occurred in three dose-escalation patients, of whom one had hepatocellular carcinoma and two had cutaneous melanoma. Peripheral TCRbeta sequencing aimed to test whether ivuxolimab altered TCR sequence diversity and caused clonal T-cell expansion. The paper reports the monotherapy dose-escalation portion (N = 52 patients) of the phase I ivuxolimab trial.

Genomic DNA was extracted from sorted cells for sequencing of the TCRbeta CDR3 region. The immunoSEQ Assay was used for sequencing of TCRbeta CDR3 regions. The source is immuneACCESS, and TCRdb retained only in-frame sequences with V and J called. Part of the clones is not carried over; for the studies checked, unresolved V genes explain less than half of this, and the remainder is unexplained. The table for this sample lists 9,000 to 10,000 clones; approximately 70% of them were counted only once. The ten largest clonotypes hold 28% of the sample. Overall study outcomes, separate from this receptor: On average, CD8+ T cells showed more expanded clones than CD4+ T cells after ivuxolimab. Low levels of normalized T-cell clonal expansion were also seen in some nonresponding patients. Antigen specificity was not determined for the clonally expanded peripheral T cells. At doses of 0.1 to 3.0 mg/kg, clonal expansion of both CD4+ and CD8+ blood T cells was observed from baseline to week 6. In partial responders in the 0.1-3.0 mg/kg groups, normalized peripheral clonal expansion was found to be among the lowest, especially among CD8+ T cells.

Patients with a history of autoimmune disease or receiving systemic immunosuppression were excluded from the trial. In every dose cohort, peripheral blood was drawn for TCR sequencing at baseline, cycle 4 day 1, and cycle 7 day 1. The samples were taken from a phase I, first-in-human, multicenter, open-label dose-escalation trial of ivuxolimab. Adults with locally advanced or metastatic head and neck squamous cell, hepatocellular, melanoma or renal cell carcinoma were enrolled in the trial. Before TCR sequencing, CD4+ and CD8+ T cells were separately sorted from peripheral blood. The CDR3, from cysteine to phenylalanine, totals 13 residues. Only the CDR3 part of the read is kept: 39 bases, read in frame from the first base. V was cut back by 7 bases and J by 0 bases, leaving a gap of 10 bases between them. The germline V gene (reference sequence) sets CDR1 to SEHNR and CDR2 to FQNEAQ. This clone was seen a handful of times. The antigen it recognizes is unknown. No qualities accompany the bases; no much larger clone lies one base away.

The chain is encoded by TRBV7-9 joined to TRBJ2-7; 5 matching bases give a weak D call of TRBD1. The sequencing here drew on CD4+ or CD8+ T cells sorted from blood, taken in a trial of the OX40 agonist ivuxolimab. This clonotype was sampled from an adult with an advanced solid tumor such as melanoma, head and neck, liver or kidney cancer. In nucleotide form, the sequence is TGTGCCAGCACTGGGGCCAGCTCCTACGAGCAGTACTTC. The translation is CASTGASSYEQYF.